The clone carrying this TCR beta chain was detected many times. Antigen: not known. This specimen belongs to a study of neurological immune-mediated disorders. Study results and caveats: Sharing of CDR3 amino acid sequences among expanded clones across subjects was absent, suggesting private repertoires in all groups. Multiple sclerosis patients had less TCR clonal expansion than even healthy controls, unlike HTLV-1-associated myelopathy.

The time point denotes: longitudinal time-point 3. Libraries used 2 million unsorted PBMCs kept frozen in RNAlater. The CDR3 contains 14 residues. The germline CDR1 and CDR2 sequences are SGHRS and YFSETQ. With V trimmed by 4 bases and J by 7 bases, 6 bases remained unmatched. The cDNA came from 5'RACE with 10-nucleotide random UMIs. Each CDR3 protein is one row after TCRdb ran MiXCR on the 5' RACE reads. The data contain more than 95,000 distinct CDR3 sequences, approximately 11% of them singletons. The chain employs TRBV5-1 and TRBJ1-5; 9 bases line up with TRBD1. The sequencing sample was made of PBMCs. The sequence was collected from a female donor with HTLV-1-associated myelopathy (HAM/TSP). CDR3 protein: CASSTTGGEQPQHF. DNA of the CDR3: TGCGCCAGCAGCACCACAGGGGGCGAACAGCCCCAGCATTTT.